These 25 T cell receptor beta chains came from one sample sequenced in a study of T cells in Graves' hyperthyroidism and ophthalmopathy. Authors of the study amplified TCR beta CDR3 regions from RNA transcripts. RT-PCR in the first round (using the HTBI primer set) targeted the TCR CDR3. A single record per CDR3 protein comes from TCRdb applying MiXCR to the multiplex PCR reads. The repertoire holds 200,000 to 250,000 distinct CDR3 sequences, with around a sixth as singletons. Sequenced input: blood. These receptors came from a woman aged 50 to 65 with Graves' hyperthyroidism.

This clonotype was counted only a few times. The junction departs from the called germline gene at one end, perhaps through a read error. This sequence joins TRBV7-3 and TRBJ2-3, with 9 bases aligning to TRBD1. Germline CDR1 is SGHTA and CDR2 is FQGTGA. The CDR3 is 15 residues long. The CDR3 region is CASGFGTGSTDTQYF. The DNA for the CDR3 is TGTGCCAGCGGCTTCGGGACAGGGAGTACAGATACGCAGTATTTT.

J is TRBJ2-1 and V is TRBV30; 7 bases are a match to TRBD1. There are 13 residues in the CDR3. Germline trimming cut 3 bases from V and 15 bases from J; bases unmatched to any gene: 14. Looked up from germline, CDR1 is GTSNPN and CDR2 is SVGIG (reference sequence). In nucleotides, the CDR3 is TGTGCCTGGAGGACCATCGAGGGGGCATGGGGGTTCTTC. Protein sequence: CAWRTIEGAWGFF.

The CDR3 DNA sequence: TGTGCCAGCAGGTTGGGTGGGCCCCAGCATTTT. Protein product: CASRLGGPQHF. The chain links TRBV28 to TRBJ1-5; D remains unclear. This CDR3 comprises 11 residues. CDR1 and CDR2 (germline): MDHEN, SYDVKM. Trimming removed 6 bases at V and 9 bases at J, with 9 bases between.

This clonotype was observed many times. The CDR3 DNA follows: TGTGCCTGGAGTACACAGGGGTCAGATACGCAGTATTTT. Translation: CAWSTQGSDTQYF. The chain combines TRBV30 with TRBJ2-3; TRBD1 matches at 7 bases. Germline V lookup: CDR1 GTSNPN, CDR2 SVGIG (reference sequence). J was trimmed by 4 bases and V by 2 bases; bases with no gene match: 3. The CDR3 runs to 13 residues. Together with reference TRBV30 and TRBJ2-3, the CDR3 gives the full variable domain: SQTIHQWPATLVQPVGSPLSLECTVEGTSNPNLYWYRQAAGRGLQLLFYSVGIGQISSEVPQNLSASRPQDRQFILSSKKLLLSDSGFYLCAWSTQGSDTQYFGPGTRLTVL.

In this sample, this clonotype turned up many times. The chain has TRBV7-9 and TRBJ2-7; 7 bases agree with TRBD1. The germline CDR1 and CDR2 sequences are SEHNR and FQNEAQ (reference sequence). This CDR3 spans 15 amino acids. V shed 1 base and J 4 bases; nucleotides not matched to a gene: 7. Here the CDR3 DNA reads TGTGCCAGCAGCTTAGGACAGGGAGCCGCTTACGAGCAGTACTTC. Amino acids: CASSLGQGAAYEQYF.

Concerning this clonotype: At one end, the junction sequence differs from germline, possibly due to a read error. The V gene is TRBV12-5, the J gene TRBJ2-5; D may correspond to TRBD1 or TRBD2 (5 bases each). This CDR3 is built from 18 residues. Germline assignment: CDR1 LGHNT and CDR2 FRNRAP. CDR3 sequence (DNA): TGTGTTAGTGGTTTGGTATTAGGGACCGGGACCTTTAAAGAGACCCAGTACTTC. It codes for CVSGLVLGTGTFKETQYF.

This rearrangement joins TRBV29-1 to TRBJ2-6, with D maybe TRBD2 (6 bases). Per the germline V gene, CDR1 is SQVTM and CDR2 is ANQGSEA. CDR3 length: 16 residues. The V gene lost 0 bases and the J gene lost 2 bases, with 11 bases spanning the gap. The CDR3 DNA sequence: TGCAGCGTTGAAGATCCCGGGAGAGCTGGGGCCAACGTCCTGACTTTC. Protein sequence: CSVEDPGRAGANVLTF.

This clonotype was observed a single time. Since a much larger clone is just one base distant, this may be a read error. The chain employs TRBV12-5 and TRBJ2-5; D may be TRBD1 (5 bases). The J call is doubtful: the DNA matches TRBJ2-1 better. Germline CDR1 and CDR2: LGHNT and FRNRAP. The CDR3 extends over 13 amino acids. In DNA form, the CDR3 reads TGTGCTAGTGGTTTGGCAGGGCTGGAGACCCAGTTCTTC. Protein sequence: CASGLAGLETQFF.

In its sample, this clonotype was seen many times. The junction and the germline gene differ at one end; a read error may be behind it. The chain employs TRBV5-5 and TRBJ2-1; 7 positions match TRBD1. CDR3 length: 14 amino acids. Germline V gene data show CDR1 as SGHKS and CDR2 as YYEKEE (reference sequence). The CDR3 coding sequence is TGTGCCAGCAGGTTGGGACAGTCCTACAATGAGCAGTTCTTC. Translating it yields CASRLGQSYNEQFF.

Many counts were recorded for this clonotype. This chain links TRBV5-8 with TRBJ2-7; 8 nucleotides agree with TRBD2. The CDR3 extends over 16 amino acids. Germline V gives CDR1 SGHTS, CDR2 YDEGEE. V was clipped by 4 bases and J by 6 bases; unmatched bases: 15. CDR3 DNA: TGTGCCAGCAGCCAAGACACTAGCGGAAGAAGCCGCGAGCAGTACTTC. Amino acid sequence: CASSQDTSGRSREQYF. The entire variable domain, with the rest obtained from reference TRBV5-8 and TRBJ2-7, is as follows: EAGVTQSPTHLIKTRGQQATLRCSPISGHTSVYWYQQALGLGLQFLLWYDEGEERNRGNFPPRFSGRQFPNYSSELNVNALELEDSALYLCASSQDTSGRSREQYFGPGTRLTVT.

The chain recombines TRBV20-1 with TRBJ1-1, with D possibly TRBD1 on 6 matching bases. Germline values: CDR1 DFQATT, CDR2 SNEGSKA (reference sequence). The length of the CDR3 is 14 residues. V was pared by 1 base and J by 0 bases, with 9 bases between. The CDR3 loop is CSARGDNMNTEAFF. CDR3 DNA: TGCAGTGCTAGAGGGGACAACATGAACACTGAAGCTTTCTTT.

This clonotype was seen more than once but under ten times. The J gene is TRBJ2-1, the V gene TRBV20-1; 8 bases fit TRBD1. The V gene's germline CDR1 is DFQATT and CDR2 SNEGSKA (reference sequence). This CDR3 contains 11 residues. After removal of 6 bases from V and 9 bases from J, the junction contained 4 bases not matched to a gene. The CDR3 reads CSARTGGEQFF. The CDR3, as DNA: TGCAGTGCCAGAACAGGGGGTGAGCAGTTCTTC.

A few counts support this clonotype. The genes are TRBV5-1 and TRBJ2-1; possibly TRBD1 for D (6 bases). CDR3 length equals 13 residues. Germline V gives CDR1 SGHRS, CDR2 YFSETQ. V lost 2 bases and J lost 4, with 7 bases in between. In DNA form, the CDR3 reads TGCGCCAGCAGCTTAACAGGGTACAATGAGCAGTTCTTC. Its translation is CASSLTGYNEQFF.

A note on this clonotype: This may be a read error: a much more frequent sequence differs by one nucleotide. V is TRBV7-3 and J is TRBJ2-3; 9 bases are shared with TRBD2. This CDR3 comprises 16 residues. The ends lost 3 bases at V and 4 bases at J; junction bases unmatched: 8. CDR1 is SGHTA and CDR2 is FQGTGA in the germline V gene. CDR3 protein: CASSFRISGSPDTQYF. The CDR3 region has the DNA TGTGCCAGCAGCTTTCGGATTAGCGGGAGTCCAGATACGCAGTATTTT.

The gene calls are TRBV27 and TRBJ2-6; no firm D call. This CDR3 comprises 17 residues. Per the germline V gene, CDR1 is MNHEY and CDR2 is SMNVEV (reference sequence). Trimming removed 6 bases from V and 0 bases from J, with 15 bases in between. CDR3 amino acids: CASSTMAAISGANVLTF. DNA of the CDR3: TGTGCCAGCAGCACAATGGCAGCCATCTCTGGGGCCAACGTCCTGACTTTC.

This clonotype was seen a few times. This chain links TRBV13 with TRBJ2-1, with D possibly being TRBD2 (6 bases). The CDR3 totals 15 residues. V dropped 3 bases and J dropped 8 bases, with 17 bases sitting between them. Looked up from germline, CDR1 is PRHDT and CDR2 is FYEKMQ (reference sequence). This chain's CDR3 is CASSFSVGSFDEQFF. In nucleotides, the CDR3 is TGTGCCAGCAGCTTTTCGGTCGGGAGTTTCGATGAGCAGTTCTTC.

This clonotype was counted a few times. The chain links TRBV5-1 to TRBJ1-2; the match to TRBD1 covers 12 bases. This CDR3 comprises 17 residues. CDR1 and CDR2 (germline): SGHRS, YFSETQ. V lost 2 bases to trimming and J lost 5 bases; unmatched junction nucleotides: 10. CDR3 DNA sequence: TGCGCCAGCAGCTTCGGGGACAGGGGGCGACCCGATTATGGCTACACCTTC. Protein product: CASSFGDRGRPDYGYTF.

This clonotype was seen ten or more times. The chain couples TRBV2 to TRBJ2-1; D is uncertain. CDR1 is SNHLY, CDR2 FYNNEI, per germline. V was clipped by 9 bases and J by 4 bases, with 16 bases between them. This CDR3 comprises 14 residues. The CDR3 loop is CARTRPNGYNEQFF. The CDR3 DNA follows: TGTGCCAGGACCAGGCCAAACGGGTACAATGAGCAGTTCTTC. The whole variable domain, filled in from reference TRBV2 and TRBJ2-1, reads EPEVTQTPSHQVTQMGQEVILRCVPISNHLYFYWYRQILGQKVEFLVSFYNNEISEKSEIFDDQFSVERPDGSNFTLKIRSTKLEDSAMYFCARTRPNGYNEQFFGPGTRLTVL.

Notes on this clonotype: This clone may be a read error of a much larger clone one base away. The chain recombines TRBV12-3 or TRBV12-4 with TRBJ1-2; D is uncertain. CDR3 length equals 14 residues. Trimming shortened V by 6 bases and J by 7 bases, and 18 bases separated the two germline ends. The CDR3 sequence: CASRPGWPGIGYTF. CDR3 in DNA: TGTGCCAGCAGACCCGGGTGGCCTGGGATTGGCTACACCTTC.

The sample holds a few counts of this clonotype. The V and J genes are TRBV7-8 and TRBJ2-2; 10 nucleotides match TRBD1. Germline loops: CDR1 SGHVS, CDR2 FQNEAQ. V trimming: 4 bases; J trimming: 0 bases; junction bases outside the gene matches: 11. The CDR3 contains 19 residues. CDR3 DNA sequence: TGTGCCAGCAGCTCCGGGGACAGGGGCTTGGGTTCGAACACCGGGGAGCTGTTTTTT. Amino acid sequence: CASSSGDRGLGSNTGELFF.

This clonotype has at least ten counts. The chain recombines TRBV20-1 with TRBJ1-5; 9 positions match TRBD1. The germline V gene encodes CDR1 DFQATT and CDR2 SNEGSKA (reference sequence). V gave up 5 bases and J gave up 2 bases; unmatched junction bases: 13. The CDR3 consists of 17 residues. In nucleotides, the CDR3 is TGCAGTGCTTCATCGGGACAGGGTTTTATTGGCAATCAGCCCCAGCATTTT. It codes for CSASSGQGFIGNQPQHF.

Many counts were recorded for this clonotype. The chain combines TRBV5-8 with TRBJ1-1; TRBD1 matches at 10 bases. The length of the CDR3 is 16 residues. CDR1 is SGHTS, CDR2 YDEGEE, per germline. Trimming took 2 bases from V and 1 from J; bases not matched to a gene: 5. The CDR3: CASSLPGQGRNTEAFF. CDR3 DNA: TGTGCCAGCAGCTTACCGGGACAGGGGCGGAACACTGAAGCTTTCTTT.

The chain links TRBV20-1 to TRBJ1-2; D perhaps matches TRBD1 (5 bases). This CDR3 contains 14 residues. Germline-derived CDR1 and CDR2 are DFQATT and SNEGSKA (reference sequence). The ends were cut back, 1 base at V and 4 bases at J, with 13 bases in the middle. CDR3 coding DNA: TGCAGTGCTAGAGTCCGGGGGGGTCCCTATGGCTACACCTTC. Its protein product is CSARVRGGPYGYTF.

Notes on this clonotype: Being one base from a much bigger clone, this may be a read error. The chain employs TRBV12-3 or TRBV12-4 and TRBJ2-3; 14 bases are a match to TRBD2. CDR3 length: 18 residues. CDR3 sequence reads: CASRSAEGLAGVTDAQYF. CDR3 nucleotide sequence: TGTGCCAGCAGATCTGCAGAGGGACTAGCGGGAGTCACAGATGCGCAGTATTTT.

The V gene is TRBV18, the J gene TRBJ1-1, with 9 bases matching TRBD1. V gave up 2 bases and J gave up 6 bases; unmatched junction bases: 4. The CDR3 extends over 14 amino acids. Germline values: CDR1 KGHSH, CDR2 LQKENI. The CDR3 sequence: CASSPGTGGSEAFF. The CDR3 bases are TGTGCCAGCTCACCAGGAACAGGGGGCTCTGAAGCTTTCTTT.